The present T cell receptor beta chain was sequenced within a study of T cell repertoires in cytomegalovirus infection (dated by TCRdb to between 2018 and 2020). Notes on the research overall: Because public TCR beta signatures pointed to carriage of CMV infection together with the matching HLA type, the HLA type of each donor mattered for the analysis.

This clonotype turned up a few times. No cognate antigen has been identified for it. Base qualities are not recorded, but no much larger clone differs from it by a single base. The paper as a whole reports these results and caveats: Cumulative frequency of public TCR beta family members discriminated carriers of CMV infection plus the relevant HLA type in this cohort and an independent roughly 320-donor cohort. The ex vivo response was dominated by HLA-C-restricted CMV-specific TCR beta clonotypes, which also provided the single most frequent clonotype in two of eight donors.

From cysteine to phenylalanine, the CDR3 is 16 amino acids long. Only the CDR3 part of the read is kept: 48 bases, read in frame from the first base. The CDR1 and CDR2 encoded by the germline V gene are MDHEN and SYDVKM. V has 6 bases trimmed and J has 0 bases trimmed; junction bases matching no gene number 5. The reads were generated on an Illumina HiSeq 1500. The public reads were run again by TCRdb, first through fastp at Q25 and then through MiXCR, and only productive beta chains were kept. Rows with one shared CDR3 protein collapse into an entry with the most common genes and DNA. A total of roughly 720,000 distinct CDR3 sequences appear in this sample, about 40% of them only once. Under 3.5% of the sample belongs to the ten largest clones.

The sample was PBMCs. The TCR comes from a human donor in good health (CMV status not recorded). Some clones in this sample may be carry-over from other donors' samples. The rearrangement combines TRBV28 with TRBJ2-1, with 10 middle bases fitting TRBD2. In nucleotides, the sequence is TGTGCCAGCAGCCACCTAGCGGGGGACTCCTACAATGAGCAGTTCTTC. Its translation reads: CASSHLAGDSYNEQFF.